The 23 T cell receptor beta chains given below trace back to one sample, sequenced in a study of monozygotic twins with inflammatory bowel disease. Reprocessing the 5' RACE reads, TCRdb reports a single entry for every CDR3 protein and omits DNA. In total, the table holds around 410,000 distinct CDR3 sequences. Sequenced: blood. These receptors all come from a human donor with ulcerative colitis or Crohn's disease, or a healthy co-twin of an affected twin (not recorded which).

The chain recombines TRBV5-1 with TRBJ2-1; TCRdb gives TRBD2 as the D gene, but with no DNA this cannot be confirmed. CDR3 length: 17 residues. Germline loops: CDR1 SGHRS, CDR2 YFSETQ. The CDR3 here is CASSGLGGLRSANEQFF.

The chain links TRBV14 to TRBJ2-1; TCRdb names TRBD2, which stays unverified in the absence of DNA. Germline lookup yields CDR1 SGHDN and CDR2 FVKESK. The length of the CDR3 is 13 residues. CDR3 residues: CASRMAGSNEQFF.

The CDR3 loop reads CASSLAGAGPAGAQYF. The chain is built from TRBV5-4 and TRBJ2-5; without DNA, the TCRdb call of TRBD2 cannot be checked. Germline CDR1 is SGHNT and CDR2 is YYREEE (reference sequence). The CDR3 consists of 16 residues.

The chain couples TRBV20-1 to TRBJ1-2; TCRdb indicates TRBD1, and absent DNA this call remains unverified. The CDR3 runs to 15 residues. Germline V gene lookup returns CDR1 DFQATT and CDR2 SNEGSKA (reference sequence). CDR3 loop: CSAREGAGTGYGYTF.

The chain employs TRBV5-1 and TRBJ2-1; TCRdb's D call of TRBD2 is untestable without DNA. CDR3 size: 15 residues. Germline V gene sequence: CDR1 SGHRS, CDR2 YFSETQ. This CDR3 is CASSLKSSGPNEQFF.

V gene TRBV12-3 or TRBV12-4 combines with J gene TRBJ1-1. The CDR3 consists of 12 residues. CDR3 amino acids: CASSLRRDQAFF.

V gene TRBV20-1 combines with J gene TRBJ2-1; TCRdb lists TRBD1, though no DNA is available to test this call. The CDR3 has 15 residues. Germline values: CDR1 DFQATT, CDR2 SNEGSKA (reference sequence). CDR3 protein: CSARDGGLANNEQFF.

The rearrangement uses TRBV28 and TRBJ1-5; TCRdb returns TRBD1, unconfirmable since there is no DNA. The CDR3 is 20 amino acids. Germline V CDR1 and CDR2: MDHEN, SYDVKM. CDR3 sequence: CASSHPRQGRGYWDNQPQHF.

The chain carries TRBV7-9 and TRBJ2-5. Germline-derived CDR1 and CDR2 are SEHNR and FQNEAQ (reference sequence). CDR3 size: 12 residues. The CDR3 loop reads CASSLTPRTQYF.

V gene TRBV14 combines with J gene TRBJ2-4. This CDR3 is built from 16 residues. The germline V gene has CDR1 SGHDN and CDR2 FVKESK. CDR3 region: CASSQTDGIPKNIQYF.

J is TRBJ2-7 and V is TRBV3-1; TCRdb designates TRBD2, a call that cannot be tested without DNA. The germline CDR1 and CDR2 sequences are LGHDT and YNNKEL (reference sequence). This CDR3 region has 16 residues. CDR3: CASSQRAGTSGYEQYF.

V usage is TRBV19 and J usage is TRBJ1-5; checking the TCRdb D call of TRBD1 is not possible without DNA. Per the germline V gene, CDR1 is LNHDA and CDR2 is SQIVND (reference sequence). This CDR3 has 17 residues. CDR3 sequence reads: CASTTTGGRYSNQPQHF.

The chain employs TRBV4-3 and TRBJ2-7; TCRdb names TRBD1, which stays unverified in the absence of DNA. The CDR3 length is 15 residues. The V gene's germline CDR1 is LGHNA and CDR2 YSLEER. CDR3 in amino acids: CASSQTGTGGDEQYF.

V is TRBV12-3 or TRBV12-4 and J is TRBJ2-7; TCRdb names TRBD2, which stays unverified in the absence of DNA. CDR3 length: 15 amino acids. CDR3 in amino acids: CASTEGVAGGYEQYF.

The chain recombines TRBV12-3 or TRBV12-4 with TRBJ2-5; TCRdb lists TRBD1, though no DNA is available to test this call. This CDR3 spans 15 amino acids. The CDR3 reads CASSRPRGLPETQYF.

The chain has TRBV7-2 and TRBJ2-1. The V gene's germline CDR1 is SGHTA and CDR2 FQGNSA. The CDR3 has 14 amino acids. The CDR3 reads CASSLPDSYNEQFF.

The CDR3 loop reads CASSPLEGIQEKLFF. The chain couples TRBV5-5 to TRBJ1-4; lacking DNA, the TRBD1 call made by TCRdb goes unchecked. The CDR3 is made up of 15 amino acids. CDR1 is SGHKS and CDR2 is YYEKEE in the germline V gene (reference sequence). The full variable domain, with the rest looked up from reference TRBV5-5 and TRBJ1-4, is DAGVTQSPTHLIKTRGQQVTLRCSPISGHKSVSWYQQVLGQGPQFIFQYYEKEERGRGNFPDRFSARQFPNYSSELNVNALLLGDSALYLCASSPLEGIQEKLFFGSGTQLSVL.

CDR3 region: CASSLLKLAGGSSTDTQYF. This rearrangement joins TRBV4-2 to TRBJ2-3; TCRdb indicates TRBD2, and absent DNA this call remains unverified. CDR1 is LGHNA, CDR2 YNFKEQ, per germline. The CDR3 is 19 residues long.

This sequence joins TRBV13 and TRBJ1-1; the TRBD1 assignment by TCRdb is unverifiable without DNA. The V gene's germline CDR1 is PRHDT and CDR2 FYEKMQ (reference sequence). The CDR3 has 16 amino acids. The CDR3 sequence is CASSLRQKQMNTEAFF.

CDR3 region: CASSPIPRGAGETQYF. The chain is built from TRBV5-5 and TRBJ2-5; with no DNA, the TCRdb D assignment of TRBD1 cannot be verified. Germline V gene data show CDR1 as SGHKS and CDR2 as YYEKEE (reference sequence). The CDR3 runs to 16 residues.

The rearrangement joins TRBV25-1 to TRBJ1-4; TCRdb lists TRBD1, though no DNA is available to test this call. Germline V lookup: CDR1 MGHDK, CDR2 SYGVNS. CDR3 size: 15 residues. CDR3 protein: CASSETRQFGEKLFF.

V gene TRBV20-1 combines with J gene TRBJ2-5; the D call of TRBD2 rests on TCRdb alone, since no DNA is present to check it. CDR1 and CDR2 from the germline V gene are DFQATT and SNEGSKA (reference sequence). The CDR3 runs 14 residues. The CDR3 region is CSATPAKVGETQYF.

The V call is TRBV18, the J call TRBJ2-3. The V gene's germline CDR1 is KGHSH and CDR2 LQKENI. The CDR3 sequence is 13 residues long. The CDR3 sequence: CASSITQTDTQYF. The entire variable domain, with the rest obtained from reference TRBV18 and TRBJ2-3, is as follows: NAGVMQNPRHLVRRRGQEARLRCSPMKGHSHVYWYRQLPEEGLKFMVYLQKENIIDESGMPKERFSAEFPKEGPSILRIQQVVRGDSAAYFCASSITQTDTQYFGPGTRLTVL.